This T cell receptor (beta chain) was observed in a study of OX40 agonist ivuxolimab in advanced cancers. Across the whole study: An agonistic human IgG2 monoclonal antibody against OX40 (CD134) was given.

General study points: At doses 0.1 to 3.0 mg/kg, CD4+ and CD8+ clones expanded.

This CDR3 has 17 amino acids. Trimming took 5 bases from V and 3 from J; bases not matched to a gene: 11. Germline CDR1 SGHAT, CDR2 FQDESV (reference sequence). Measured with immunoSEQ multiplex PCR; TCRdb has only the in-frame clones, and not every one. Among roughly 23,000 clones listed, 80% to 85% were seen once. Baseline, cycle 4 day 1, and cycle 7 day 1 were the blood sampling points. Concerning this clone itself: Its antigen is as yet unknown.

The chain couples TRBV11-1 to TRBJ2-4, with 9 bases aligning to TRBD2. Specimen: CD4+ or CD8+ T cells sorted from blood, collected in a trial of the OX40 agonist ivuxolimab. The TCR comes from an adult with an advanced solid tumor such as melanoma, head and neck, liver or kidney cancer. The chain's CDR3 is CASSQIAGVPIKNIQYF. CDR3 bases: TGTGCCAGCAGCCAGATAGCGGGGGTTCCCATCAAAAACATTCAGTACTTC.